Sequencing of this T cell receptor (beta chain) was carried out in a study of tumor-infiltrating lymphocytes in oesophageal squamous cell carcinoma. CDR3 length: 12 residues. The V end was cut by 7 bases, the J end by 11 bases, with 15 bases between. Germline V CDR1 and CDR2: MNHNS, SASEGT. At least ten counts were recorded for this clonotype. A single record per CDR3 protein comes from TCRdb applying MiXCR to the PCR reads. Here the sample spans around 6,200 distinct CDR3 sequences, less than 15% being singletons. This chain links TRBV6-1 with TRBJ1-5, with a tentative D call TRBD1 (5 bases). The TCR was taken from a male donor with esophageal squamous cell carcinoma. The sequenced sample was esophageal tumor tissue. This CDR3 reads CASKGGSGSQHF. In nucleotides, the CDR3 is TGTGCCAGCAAGGGAGGCTCAGGGTCCCAGCATTTT.